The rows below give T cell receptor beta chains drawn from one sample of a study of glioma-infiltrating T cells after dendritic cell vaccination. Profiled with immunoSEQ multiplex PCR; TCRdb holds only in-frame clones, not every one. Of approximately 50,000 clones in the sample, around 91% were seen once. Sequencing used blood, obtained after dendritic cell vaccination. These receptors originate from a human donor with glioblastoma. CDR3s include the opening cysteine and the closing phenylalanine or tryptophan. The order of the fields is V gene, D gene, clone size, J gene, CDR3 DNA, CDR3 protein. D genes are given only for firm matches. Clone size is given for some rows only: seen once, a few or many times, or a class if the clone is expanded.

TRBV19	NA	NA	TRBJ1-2	TGTGCCAGTAGTATAGATTCACTGTCCCGCGGGGATTCCAATGGCTACACCTTC	CASSIDSLSRGDSNGYTF
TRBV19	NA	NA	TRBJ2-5	TGTGCCAGTAGATATGGAGGGCGGATTCAAGAGACCCAGTACTTC	CASRYGGRIQETQYF
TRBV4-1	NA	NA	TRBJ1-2	TGCGCCAGCAGCCGATGGGGGCTCTATGGCTACACCTTC	CASSRWGLYGYTF
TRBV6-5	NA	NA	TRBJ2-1	TGTGCCAGCAGTCCTAGCGTCGGAACCTACAATGAGCAGTTCTTC	CASSPSVGTYNEQFF
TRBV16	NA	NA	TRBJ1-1	TGTGCCAGCAGCCAATACATAGACTTGAACACTGAAGCTTTCTTT	CASSQYIDLNTEAFF
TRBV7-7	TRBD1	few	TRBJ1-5	TGTGCTAGCAGCTGCGGCCGGAGGCTGGACAGGGGCGAGAGTCAGCCCCAGCATTTT	CASSCGRRLDRGESQPQHF
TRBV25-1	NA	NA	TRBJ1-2	TGTGCCAGCAGTGAAAACCAGGGCCTCTATGGCTACACCTTC	CASSENQGLYGYTF
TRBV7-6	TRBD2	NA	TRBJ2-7	TGTGCCAGCAGCGGAGGACTAGCGGGAGCCGAGCAGTACTTC	CASSGGLAGAEQYF
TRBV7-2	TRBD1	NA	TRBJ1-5	TGTGCCAGCAGTTGGGGACAGGGCCATTTCGAGCCCCAGCATTTT	CASSWGQGHFEPQHF
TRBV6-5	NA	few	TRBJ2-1	TGTGCCAGCAGTTCGGGCTACAATGAGCAGTTCTTC	CASSSGYNEQFF
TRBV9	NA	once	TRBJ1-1	TGTGCCTCCGGAGCGGAGGGACTGAACACTGAAGCTTTCTTT	CASGAEGLNTEAFF
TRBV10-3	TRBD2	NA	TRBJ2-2	TGTGCCACGGGACTAGCGGACACCGGGGAGCTGTTTTTT	CATGLADTGELFF
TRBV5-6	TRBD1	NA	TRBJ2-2	TGTGCCAGCAGCGTCCGGGACAGGGGGCCTATCGGGGAGCTGTTTTTT	CASSVRDRGPIGELFF
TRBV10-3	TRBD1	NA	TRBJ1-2	TGTGCCATCAAGACAGGGACTAACTATGGCTACACCTTC	CAIKTGTNYGYTF
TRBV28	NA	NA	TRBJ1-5	TGTGCCAGCAGGGAAGGGACACCGTCGATGGCCCAGCATTTT	CASREGTPSMAQHF
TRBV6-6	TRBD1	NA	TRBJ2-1	TGTGCCAGCAGTTACGACAGGGACAATGAGCAGTTCTTC	CASSYDRDNEQFF
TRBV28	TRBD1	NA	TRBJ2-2	TGTGCCAGCAGTCTGGAGACAGGGGTGTATCGGGAGCTGTTTTTT	CASSLETGVYRELFF
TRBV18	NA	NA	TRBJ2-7	TGTGCCAGCTCACCAGAGTCCCACGAGCAGTACTTC	CASSPESHEQYF
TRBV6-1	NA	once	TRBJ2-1	TGTGCCAGCGAGGGACACCTAAATGAGCAGTTCTTC	CASEGHLNEQFF
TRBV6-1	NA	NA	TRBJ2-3	TGTGCCAGCAGTGACCCTTTAAACAGGGTCGTGGATACGCAGTATTTT	CASSDPLNRVVDTQYF
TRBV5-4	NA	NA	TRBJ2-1	TGTGCCAGCAGCGGGGGGACGGACGACTCCTACAATGAGCAGTTCTTC	CASSGGTDDSYNEQFF
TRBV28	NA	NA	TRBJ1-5	TGTGCCAGCGACAGTGGCAATCAGCCCCAGCATTTT	CASDSGNQPQHF
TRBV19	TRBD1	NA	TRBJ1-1	TGTGCCAGTAGGGACAGGGGAGCATTCACTGAAGCTTTCTTT	CASRDRGAFTEAFF
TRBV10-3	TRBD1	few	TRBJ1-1	TGTGCCAGCGAGGGACAGGCGAACACTGAAGCTTTCTTT	CASEGQANTEAFF
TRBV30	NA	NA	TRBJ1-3	TGTGCCTGGGGTGTTGACCTTTCGGGTGGAAACACCATATATTTT	CAWGVDLSGGNTIYF
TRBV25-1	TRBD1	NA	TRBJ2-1	TGTGCCAGCAATGATGCCCCTACAGGGGACTACAATGAGCAGTTCTTC	CASNDAPTGDYNEQFF
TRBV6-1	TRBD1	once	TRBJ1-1	TGTGCCAGCAGGAAATGGGCAGGGGGAACTGAAGCTTTCTTT	CASRKWAGGTEAFF
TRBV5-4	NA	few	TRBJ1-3	TGTGCCAGCAGCTTCTTCCCCAGGGGAAGCTCTGGAAACACCATATATTTT	CASSFFPRGSSGNTIYF
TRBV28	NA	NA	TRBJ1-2	TGTGCCAGCAATACACCTCCAGGGAAAGGCTACACCTTC	CASNTPPGKGYTF
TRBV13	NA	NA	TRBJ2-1	TGTGCCAGCAGCTTTGTTCGGAGCGGAGTGAGCGAGCAGTTCTTC	CASSFVRSGVSEQFF
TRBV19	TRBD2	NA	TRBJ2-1	TGTGCCAGTAGTTTTAGCGGGAGCTCCTACAATGAGCAGTTCTTC	CASSFSGSSYNEQFF
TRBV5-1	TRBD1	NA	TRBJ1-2	TGCGCCAGCAGCTTGGGACAGGGTTATAACTATGGCTACACCTTC	CASSLGQGYNYGYTF
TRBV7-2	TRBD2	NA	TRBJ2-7	TGTGCCAGCAGCTTTAGACTAGCGGGAGGTGAGCAGTACTTC	CASSFRLAGGEQYF
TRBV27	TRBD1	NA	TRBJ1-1	TGTGCCAGCAGTCTCCGACAGGGGAAGGATACTGAAGCTTTCTTT	CASSLRQGKDTEAFF
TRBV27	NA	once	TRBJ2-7	TGTGCCAGCAGTTTAACCCGAAGGGGCCCCTACGAGCAGTACTTC	CASSLTRRGPYEQYF
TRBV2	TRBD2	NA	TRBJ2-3	TGTGCCAGCAGTGTTGCGGGGGTTACACGACTCACAGATACGCAGTATTTT	CASSVAGVTRLTDTQYF
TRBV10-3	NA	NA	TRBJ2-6	TGTGCCATCAGTGAGTACCACTCAGGGTCAGGGAACCCCTCTGGGGCCAACGTCCTGACTTTC	CAISEYHSGSGNPSGANVLTF
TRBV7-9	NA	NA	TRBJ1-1	TGTGCCAGCAGCTTGGTCGGGATCGGCACTGAAGCTTTCTTT	CASSLVGIGTEAFF
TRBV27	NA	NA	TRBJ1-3	TGTGCCAGCAGTTTGATAGAGGGTTCTAGAAACACCATATATTTT	CASSLIEGSRNTIYF
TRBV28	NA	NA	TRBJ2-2	TGTGCCACCACCGTCCGGGAGACACCCACCGGGGAGCTGTTTTTT	CATTVRETPTGELFF
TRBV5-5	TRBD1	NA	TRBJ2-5	TGTGCCAGCAGCTTGTTACAGGGGCAGTACCAAGAGACCCAGTACTTC	CASSLLQGQYQETQYF
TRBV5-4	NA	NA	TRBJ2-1	TGTGCCAGCAGCTTGGGGGGACTGAGCTCCTACAATGAGCAGTTCTTC	CASSLGGLSSYNEQFF
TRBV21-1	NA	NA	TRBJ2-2	TGTGCCAGCAGTAAAAAAGGGGGGGGGCCCGGGGAGCTGTTTTTT	CASSKKGGGPGELFF